This T cell receptor (beta chain) came from a study of pediatric ulcerative colitis. The table lists this clone with a count of one. The antigen remains unidentified. Study-wide points: Clonal expansions reduced rectal repertoire diversity in acute severe colitis. Blood-rectal clonal overlap within each person was significantly higher in ulcerative colitis patients than controls.

The germline V gene encodes CDR1 GTSNPN and CDR2 SVGIG (reference sequence). The CDR3 is 13 residues long. The V and J ends lost 5 bases and 7 bases, in that order; junction bases with no gene match: 9. During colonoscopy, one to two rectal pinch biopsies were collected. Sequenced by immunoSEQ multiplex PCR; TCRdb stores in-frame clones only, minus some. The sample has about 36,000 clones, roughly 72% seen once. The chain carries TRBV30 and TRBJ1-2, with 8 bases lining up with TRBD1. The sequenced sample was gut tissue. The receptor was derived from a boy between 5 and 17 years old with moderate ulcerative colitis. CDR3 protein: CAWRTGNIGGYTF. The CDR3 region has the DNA TGTGCCTGGCGGACAGGGAATATAGGTGGCTACACCTTC.